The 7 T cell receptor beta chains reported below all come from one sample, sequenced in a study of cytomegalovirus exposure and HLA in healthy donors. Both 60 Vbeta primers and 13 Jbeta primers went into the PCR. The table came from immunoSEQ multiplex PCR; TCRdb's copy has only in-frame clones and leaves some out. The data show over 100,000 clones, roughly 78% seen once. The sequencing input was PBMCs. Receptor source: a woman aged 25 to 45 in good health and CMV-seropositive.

The CDR3 spells CASSTGTSGTPSYNEQFF. Written as DNA, the CDR3 is TGTGCCAGCAGTACCGGGACTAGCGGGACCCCCTCCTACAATGAGCAGTTCTTC. The chain combines TRBV25-1 with TRBJ2-1, with 13 positions matching TRBD2. The CDR3 extends over 18 amino acids. CDR1 and CDR2 from the germline V gene are MGHDK and SYGVNS. The trim removed 5 bases at V and 0 bases at J, leaving 7 bases unmatched.

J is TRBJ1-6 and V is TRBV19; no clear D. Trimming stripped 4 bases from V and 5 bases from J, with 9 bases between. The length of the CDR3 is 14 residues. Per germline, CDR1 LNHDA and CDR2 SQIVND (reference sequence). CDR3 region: CASSRTADNSPLHF. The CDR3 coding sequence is TGTGCCAGTAGTAGAACAGCGGATAATTCACCCCTCCACTTT.

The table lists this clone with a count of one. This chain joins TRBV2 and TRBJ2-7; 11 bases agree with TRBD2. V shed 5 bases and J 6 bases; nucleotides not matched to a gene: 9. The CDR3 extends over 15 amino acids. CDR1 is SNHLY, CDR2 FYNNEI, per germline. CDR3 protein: CASSYSGGAGCEQYF. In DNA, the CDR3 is TGTGCCAGCAGTTATAGCGGGGGGGCCGGGTGCGAGCAGTACTTC.

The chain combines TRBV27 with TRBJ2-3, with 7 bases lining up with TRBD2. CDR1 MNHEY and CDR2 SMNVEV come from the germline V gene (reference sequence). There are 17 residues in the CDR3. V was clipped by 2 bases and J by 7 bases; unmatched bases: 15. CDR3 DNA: TGTGCCAGCAGTTTAGGTCCGCGGGGGAAGGGCAAGTATACGCAGTATTTT. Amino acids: CASSLGPRGKGKYTQYF.

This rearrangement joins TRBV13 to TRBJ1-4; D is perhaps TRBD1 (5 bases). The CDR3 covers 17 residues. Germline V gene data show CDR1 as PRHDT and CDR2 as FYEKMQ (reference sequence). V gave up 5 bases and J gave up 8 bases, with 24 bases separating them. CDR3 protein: CASSLTPGAGVPEKLFF. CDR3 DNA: TGTGCCAGCAGCCTCACCCCCGGGGCGGGGGTTCCCGAAAAACTGTTTTTT.

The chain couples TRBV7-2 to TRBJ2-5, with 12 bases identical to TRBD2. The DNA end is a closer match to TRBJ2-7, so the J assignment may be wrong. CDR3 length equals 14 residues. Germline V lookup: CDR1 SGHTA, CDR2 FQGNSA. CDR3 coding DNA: TGTGCCAGCAGCTCTAGCGGGGGGGCGAGCGAGCAGTACTTC. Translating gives CASSSSGGASEQYF.

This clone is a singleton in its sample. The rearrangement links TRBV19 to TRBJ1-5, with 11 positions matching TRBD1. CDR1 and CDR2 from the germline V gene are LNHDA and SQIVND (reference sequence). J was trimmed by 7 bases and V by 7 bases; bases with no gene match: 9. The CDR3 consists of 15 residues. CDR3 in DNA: TGTGCCAGTACCCCCGGACAGGGGGCGAGGCAGCCCCAGCATTTT. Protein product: CASTPGQGARQPQHF.